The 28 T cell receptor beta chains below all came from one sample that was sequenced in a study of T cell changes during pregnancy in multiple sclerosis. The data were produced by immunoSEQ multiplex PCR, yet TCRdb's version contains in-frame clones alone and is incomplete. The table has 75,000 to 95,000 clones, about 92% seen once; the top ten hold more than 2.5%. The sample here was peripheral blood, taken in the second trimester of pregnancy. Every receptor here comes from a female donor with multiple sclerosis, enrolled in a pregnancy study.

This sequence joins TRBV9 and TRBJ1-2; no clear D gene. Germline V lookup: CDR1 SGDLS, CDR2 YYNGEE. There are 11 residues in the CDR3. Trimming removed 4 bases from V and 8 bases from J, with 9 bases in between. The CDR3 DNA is TGTGCCAGCAGCCCCCAGACAGGCTACACCTTC. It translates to CASSPQTGYTF.

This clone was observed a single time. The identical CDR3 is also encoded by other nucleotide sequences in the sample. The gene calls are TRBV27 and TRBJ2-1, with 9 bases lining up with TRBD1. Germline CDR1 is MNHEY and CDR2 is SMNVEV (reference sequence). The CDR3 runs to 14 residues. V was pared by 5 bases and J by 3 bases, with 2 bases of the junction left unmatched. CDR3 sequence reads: CASSPGQGYNEQFF. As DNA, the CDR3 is TGTGCCAGCAGTCCGGGACAGGGCTACAATGAGCAGTTCTTC.

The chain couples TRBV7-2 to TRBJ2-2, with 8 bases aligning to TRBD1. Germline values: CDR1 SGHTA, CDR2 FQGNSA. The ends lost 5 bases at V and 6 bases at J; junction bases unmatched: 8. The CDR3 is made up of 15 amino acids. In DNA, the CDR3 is TGTGCCAGCAGCCTACAGGGGGGTGGGTCCGGGGAGCTGTTTTTT. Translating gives CASSLQGGGSGELFF. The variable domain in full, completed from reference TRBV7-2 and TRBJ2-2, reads GAGVSQSPSNKVTEKGKDVELRCDPISGHTALYWYRQSLGQGLEFLIYFQGNSAPDKSGLPSDRFSAERTGGSVSTLTIQRTQQEDSAVYLCASSLQGGGSGELFFGEGSRLTVL.

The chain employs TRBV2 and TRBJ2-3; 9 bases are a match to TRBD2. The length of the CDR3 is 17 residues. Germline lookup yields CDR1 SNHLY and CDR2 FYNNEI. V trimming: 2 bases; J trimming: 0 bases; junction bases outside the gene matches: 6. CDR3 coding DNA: TGTGCCAGCAGTGAATCGTTAGCGGGGGCTAGCACAGATACGCAGTATTTT. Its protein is CASSESLAGASTDTQYF.

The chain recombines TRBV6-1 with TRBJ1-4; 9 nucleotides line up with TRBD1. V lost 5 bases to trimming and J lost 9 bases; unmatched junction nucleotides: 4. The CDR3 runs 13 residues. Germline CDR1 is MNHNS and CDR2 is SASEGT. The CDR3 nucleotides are TGTGCCAGCAGTCCGGGACAGGGACAAAAACTGTTTTTT. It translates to CASSPGQGQKLFF.

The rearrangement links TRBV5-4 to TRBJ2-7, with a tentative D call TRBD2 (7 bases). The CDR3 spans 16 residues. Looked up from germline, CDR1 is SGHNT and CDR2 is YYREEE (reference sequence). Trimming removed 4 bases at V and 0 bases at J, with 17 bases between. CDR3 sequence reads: CASSPPSGTISYEQYF. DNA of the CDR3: TGTGCCAGCAGCCCCCCCAGCGGGACAATCTCCTACGAGCAGTACTTC. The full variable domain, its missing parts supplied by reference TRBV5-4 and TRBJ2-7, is ETGVTQSPTHLIKTRGQQVTLRCSSQSGHNTVSWYQQALGQGPQFIFQYYREEENGRGNFPPRFSGLQFPNYSSELNVNALELDDSALYLCASSPPSGTISYEQYFGPGTRLTVT.

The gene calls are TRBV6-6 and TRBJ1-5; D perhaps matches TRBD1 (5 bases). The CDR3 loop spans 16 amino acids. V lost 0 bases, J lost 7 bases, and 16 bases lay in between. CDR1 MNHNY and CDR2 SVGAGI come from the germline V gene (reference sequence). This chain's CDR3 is CASSYSMGRGNQPQHF. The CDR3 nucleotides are TGTGCCAGCAGTTACTCGATGGGCCGGGGGAACCAGCCCCAGCATTTT.

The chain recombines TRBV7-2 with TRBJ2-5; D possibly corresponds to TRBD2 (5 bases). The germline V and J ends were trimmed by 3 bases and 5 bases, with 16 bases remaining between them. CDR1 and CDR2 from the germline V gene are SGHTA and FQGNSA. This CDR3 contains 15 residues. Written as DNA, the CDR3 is TGTGCCAGCAGCTTGGACGGACTGGTCCGTGAGACCCAGTACTTC. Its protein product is CASSLDGLVRETQYF.

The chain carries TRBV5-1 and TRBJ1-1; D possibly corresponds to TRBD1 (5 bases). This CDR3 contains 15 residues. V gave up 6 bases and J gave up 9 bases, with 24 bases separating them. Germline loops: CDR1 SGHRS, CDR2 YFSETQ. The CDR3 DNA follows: TGCGCCAGCACCCGCAGGGCGGGGGATAGTGCGCAAGCTTTCTTT. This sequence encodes CASTRRAGDSAQAFF.

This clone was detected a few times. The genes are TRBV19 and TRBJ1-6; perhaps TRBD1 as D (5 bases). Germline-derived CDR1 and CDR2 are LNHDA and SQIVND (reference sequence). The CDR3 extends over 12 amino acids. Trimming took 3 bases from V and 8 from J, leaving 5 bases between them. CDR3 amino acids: CASSIRDSPLHF. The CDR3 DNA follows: TGTGCCAGTAGTATCAGGGATTCACCCCTCCACTTT.

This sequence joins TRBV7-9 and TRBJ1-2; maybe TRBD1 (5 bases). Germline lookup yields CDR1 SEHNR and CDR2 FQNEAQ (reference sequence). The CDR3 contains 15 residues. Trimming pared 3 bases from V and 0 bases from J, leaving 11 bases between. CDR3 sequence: CASSLQGQANYGYTF. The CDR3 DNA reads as TGTGCCAGCAGCTTGCAGGGCCAAGCTAACTATGGCTACACCTTC.

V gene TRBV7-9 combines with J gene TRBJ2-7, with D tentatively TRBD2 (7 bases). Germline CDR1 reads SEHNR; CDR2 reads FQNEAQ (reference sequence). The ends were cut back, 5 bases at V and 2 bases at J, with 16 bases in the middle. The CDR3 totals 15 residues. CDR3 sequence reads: CASSLVGGGTYEQYF. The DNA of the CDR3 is TGTGCCAGCAGCCTGGTTGGGGGGGGCACCTACGAGCAGTACTTC.

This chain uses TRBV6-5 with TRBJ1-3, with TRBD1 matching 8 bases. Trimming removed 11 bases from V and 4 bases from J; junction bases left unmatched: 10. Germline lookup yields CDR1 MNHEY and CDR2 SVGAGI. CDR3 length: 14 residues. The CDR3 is CASSGQAGGNTIYF. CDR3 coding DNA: TGTGCCTCTTCGGGACAGGCGGGAGGAAACACCATATATTTT.

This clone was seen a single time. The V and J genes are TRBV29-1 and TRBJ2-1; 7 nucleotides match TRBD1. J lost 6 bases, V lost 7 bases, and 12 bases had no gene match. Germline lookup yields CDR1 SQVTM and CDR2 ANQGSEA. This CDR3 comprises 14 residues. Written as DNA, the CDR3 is TGCAGCGCCGAAACAGGGGTTTTTGGCAATGAGCAGTTCTTC. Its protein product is CSAETGVFGNEQFF.

The CDR3 region is CASSLVGGGEETQYF. The CDR3 DNA sequence: TGTGCCAGCAGCTTAGTCGGGGGGGGAGAAGAGACCCAGTACTTC. The chain employs TRBV7-3 and TRBJ2-5, with 8 bases fitting TRBD2. The CDR3 extends over 15 amino acids. Germline V gives CDR1 SGHTA, CDR2 FQGTGA. With 2 bases clipped from V and 3 bases from J, the junction kept 5 bases outside the gene matches.

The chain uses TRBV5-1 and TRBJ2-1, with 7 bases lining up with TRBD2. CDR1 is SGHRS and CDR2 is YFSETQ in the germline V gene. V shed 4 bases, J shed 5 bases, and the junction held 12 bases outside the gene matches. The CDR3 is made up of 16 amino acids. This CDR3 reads CASSPPPGTTDNEQFF. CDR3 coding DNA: TGCGCCAGCAGCCCCCCACCCGGGACTACCGACAATGAGCAGTTCTTC.

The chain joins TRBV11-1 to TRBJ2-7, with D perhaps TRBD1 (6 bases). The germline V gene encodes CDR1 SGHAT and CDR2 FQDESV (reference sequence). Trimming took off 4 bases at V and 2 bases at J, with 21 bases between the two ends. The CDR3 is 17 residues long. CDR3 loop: CASSSFPGHRKPYEQYF. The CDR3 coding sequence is TGTGCCAGCAGCTCGTTCCCGGGACACAGAAAGCCCTACGAGCAGTACTTC.

For the CDR3, the DNA is TGTGCCAGCAGCTATGGACTAGCGGGATACTCTAGCACAGATACGCAGTATTTT. It yields the protein CASSYGLAGYSSTDTQYF. This chain connects TRBV7-2 to TRBJ2-3; 12 nucleotides line up with TRBD2. CDR3 length: 18 residues. The germline gives CDR1 SGHTA, CDR2 FQGNSA. Trimming cost V 4 bases and J 0 bases; bases outside gene matches: 8. The whole variable domain, remainder taken from reference TRBV7-2 and TRBJ2-3, is GAGVSQSPSNKVTEKGKDVELRCDPISGHTALYWYRQSLGQGLEFLIYFQGNSAPDKSGLPSDRFSAERTGGSVSTLTIQRTQQEDSAVYLCASSYGLAGYSSTDTQYFGPGTRLTVL.

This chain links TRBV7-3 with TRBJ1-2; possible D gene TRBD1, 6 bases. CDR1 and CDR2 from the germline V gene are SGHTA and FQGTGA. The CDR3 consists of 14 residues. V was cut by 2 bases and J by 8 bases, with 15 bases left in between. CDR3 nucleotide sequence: TGTGCCAGCAGCTTACACCGGGGGGCTGGCGGCTACACCTTC. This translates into CASSLHRGAGGYTF.

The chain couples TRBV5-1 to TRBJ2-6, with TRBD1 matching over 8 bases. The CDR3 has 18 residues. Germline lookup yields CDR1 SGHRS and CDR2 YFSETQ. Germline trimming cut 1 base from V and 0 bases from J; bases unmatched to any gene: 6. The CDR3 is CASSLIGTGRSGANVLTF. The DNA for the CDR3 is TGCGCCAGCAGCTTGATAGGGACAGGACGCTCTGGGGCCAACGTCCTGACTTTC.

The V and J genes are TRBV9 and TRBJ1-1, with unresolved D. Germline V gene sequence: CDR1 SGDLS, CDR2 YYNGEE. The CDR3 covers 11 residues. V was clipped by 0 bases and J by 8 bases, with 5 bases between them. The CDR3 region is CASSVVTEAFF. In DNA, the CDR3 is TGTGCCAGCAGCGTAGTGACAGAAGCTTTCTTT.

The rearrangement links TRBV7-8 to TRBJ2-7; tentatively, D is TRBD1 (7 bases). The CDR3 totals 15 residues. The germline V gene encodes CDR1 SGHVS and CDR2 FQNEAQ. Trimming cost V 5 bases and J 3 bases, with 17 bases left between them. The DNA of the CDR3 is TGTGCCAGCAGCCCAAGCGGGTCAGGGGGCTACGAGCAGTACTTC. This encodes CASSPSGSGGYEQYF.

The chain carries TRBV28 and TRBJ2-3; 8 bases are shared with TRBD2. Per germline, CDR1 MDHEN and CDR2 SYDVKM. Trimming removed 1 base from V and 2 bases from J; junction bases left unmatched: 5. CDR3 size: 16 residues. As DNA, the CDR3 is TGTGCCAGCAGTTTATCTGGCGGGAGGACCACAGATACGCAGTATTTT. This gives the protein CASSLSGGRTTDTQYF.

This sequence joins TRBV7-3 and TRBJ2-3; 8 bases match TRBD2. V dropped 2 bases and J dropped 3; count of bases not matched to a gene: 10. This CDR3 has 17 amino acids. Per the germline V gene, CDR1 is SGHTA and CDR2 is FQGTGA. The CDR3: CASSLGLAGGGTDTQYF. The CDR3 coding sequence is TGTGCCAGCAGCTTAGGTTTGGCGGGGGGCGGGACAGATACGCAGTATTTT.

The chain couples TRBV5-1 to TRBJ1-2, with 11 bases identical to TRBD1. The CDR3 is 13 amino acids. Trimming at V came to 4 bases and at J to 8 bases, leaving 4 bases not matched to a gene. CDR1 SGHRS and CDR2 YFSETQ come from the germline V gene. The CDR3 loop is CASSPGQGEGYTF. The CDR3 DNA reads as TGCGCCAGCAGCCCGGGACAGGGGGAGGGCTACACCTTC.

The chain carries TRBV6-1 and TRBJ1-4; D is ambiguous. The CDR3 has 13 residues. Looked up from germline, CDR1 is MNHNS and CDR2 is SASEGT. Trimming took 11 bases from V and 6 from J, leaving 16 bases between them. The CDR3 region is CAAAAEYHEKLFF. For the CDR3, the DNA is TGTGCCGCCGCGGCGGAATATCATGAAAAACTGTTTTTT.

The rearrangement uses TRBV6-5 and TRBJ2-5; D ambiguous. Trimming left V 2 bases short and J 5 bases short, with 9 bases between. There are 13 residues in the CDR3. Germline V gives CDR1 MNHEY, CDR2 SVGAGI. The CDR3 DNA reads TGTGCCAGCAGTTACCTTACCGGGGAGACCCAGTACTTC. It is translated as CASSYLTGETQYF.

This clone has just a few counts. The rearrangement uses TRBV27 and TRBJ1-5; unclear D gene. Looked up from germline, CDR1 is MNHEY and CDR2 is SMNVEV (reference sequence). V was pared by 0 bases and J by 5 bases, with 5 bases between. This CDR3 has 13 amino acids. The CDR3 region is CASSLSRDQPQHF. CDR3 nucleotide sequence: TGTGCCAGCAGTTTATCGAGGGATCAGCCCCAGCATTTT.